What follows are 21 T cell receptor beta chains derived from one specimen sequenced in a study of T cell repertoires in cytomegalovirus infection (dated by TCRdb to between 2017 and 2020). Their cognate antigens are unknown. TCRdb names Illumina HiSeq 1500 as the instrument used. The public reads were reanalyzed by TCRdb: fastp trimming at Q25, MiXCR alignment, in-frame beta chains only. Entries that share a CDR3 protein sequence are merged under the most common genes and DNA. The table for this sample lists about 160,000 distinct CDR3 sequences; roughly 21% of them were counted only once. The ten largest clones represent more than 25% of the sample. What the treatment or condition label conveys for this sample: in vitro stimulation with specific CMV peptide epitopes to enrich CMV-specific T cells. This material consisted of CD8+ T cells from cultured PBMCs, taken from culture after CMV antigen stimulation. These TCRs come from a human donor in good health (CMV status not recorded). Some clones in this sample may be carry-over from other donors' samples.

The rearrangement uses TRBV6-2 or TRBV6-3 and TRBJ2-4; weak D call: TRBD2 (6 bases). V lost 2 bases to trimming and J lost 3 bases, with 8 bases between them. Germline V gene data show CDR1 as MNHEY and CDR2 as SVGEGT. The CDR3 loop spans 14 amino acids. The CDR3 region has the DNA TGTGCCAGCAGTTACGAGGGAGGCAAAAACATTCAGTACTTC. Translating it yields CASSYEGGKNIQYF.

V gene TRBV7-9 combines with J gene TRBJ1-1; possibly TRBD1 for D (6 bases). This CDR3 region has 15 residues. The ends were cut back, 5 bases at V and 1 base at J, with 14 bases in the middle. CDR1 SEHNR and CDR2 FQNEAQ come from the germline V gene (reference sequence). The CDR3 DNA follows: TGTGCCAGCAGCACAACAGGGCCGAGGAACACTGAAGCTTTCTTT. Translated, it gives CASSTTGPRNTEAFF.

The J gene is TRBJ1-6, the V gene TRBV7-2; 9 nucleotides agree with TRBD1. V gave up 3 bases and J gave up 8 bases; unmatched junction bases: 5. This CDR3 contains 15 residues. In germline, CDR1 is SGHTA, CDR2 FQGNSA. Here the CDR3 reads CASSLDRGGDSPLHF. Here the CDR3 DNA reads TGTGCCAGCAGCTTGGACAGGGGAGGAGATTCACCCCTCCACTTT.

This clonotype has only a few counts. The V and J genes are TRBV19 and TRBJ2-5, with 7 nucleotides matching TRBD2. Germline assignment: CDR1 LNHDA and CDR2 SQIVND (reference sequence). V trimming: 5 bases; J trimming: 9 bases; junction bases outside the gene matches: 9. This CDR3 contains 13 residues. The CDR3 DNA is TGTGCCAGTAGTTCCCAGACTAGCAATCCCCAGTACTTC. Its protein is CASSSQTSNPQYF.

The CDR3 nucleotides are TGTGCCAGCAGTGTAACGGAATCTGGAAACACCATATATTTT. Translating gives CASSVTESGNTIYF. The V and J genes are TRBV12-3 or TRBV12-4 and TRBJ1-3; D call uncertain. V dropped 5 bases and J dropped 1 base, with 9 bases sitting between them. CDR3 length: 14 residues.

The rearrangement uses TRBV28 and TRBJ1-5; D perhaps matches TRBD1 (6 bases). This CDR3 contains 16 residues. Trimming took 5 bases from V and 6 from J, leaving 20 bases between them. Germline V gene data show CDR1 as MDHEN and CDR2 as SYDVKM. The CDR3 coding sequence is TGTGCCAGCAGTATAACCCCTGAGGGGGGTACTCAGCCCCAGCATTTT. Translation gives CASSITPEGGTQPQHF.

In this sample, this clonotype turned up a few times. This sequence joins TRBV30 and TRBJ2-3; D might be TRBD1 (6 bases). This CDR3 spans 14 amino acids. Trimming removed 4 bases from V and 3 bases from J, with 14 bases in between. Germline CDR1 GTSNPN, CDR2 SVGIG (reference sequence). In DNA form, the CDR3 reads TGTGCCTGGAACACAGGGATAAGAACAGATACGCAGTATTTT. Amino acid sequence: CAWNTGIRTDTQYF.

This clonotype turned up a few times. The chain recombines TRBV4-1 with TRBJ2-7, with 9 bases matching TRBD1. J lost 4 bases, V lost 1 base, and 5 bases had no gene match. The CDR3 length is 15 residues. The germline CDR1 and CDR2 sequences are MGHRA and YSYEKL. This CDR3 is CASSQVGTGPYEQYF. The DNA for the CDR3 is TGCGCCAGCAGCCAAGTCGGGACAGGGCCGTACGAGCAGTACTTC.

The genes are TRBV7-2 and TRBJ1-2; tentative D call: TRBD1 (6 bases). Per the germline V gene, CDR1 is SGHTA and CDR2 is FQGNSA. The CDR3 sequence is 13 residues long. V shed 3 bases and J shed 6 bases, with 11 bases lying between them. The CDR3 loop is CASSFGGDNGYTF. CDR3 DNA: TGTGCCAGCAGCTTCGGCGGGGACAATGGCTACACCTTC.

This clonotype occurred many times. CDR3 DNA: TGTGCCAGCAGCTTAGCGACCGGGACAGGGGATCAGCCCCAGCATTTT. This sequence encodes CASSLATGTGDQPQHF. V and J are TRBV7-8 and TRBJ1-5; 10 positions match TRBD1. Germline trimming cut 0 bases from V and 5 bases from J; bases unmatched to any gene: 4. The CDR3 contains 16 residues. In germline, CDR1 is SGHVS, CDR2 FQNEAQ.

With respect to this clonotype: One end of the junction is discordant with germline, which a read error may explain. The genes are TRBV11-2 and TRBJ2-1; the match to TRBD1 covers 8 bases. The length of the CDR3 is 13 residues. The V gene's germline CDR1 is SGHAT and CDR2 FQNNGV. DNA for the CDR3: TGTGCCACCACAGCACTCTCCGGGACAGGTAATCCCTTC. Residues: CATTALSGTGNPF.

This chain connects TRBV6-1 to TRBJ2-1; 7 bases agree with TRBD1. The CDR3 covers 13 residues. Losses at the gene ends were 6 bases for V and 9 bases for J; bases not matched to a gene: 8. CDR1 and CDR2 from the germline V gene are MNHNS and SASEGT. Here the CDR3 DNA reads TGTGCCAGCAGCGACAGGGAACTTGCTGAGCAGTTCTTC. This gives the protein CASSDRELAEQFF.

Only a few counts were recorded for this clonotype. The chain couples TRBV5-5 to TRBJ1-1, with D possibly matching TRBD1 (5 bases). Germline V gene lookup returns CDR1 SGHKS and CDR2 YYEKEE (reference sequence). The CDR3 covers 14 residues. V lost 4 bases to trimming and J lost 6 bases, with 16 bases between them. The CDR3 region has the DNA TGTGCCAGCAGCCCCTGGGAAGGGGCATCTGAAGCTTTCTTT. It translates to CASSPWEGASEAFF.

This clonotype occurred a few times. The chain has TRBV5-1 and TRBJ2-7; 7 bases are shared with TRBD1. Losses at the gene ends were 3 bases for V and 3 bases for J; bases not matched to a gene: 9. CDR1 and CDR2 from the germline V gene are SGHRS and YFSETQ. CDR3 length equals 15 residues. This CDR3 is CASSYNRGRDYEQYF. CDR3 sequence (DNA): TGCGCCAGCAGCTATAACAGGGGTAGGGACTACGAGCAGTACTTC.

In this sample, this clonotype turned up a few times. In DNA, the CDR3 is TGTGCCAGCAGCACCGGGACTAAGTTCTACGAGCAGTACTTC. It encodes CASSTGTKFYEQYF. This chain joins TRBV7-2 and TRBJ2-7; 7 bases fit TRBD2. The CDR3 is 14 residues long. From germline, CDR1 is SGHTA and CDR2 FQGNSA. V gave up 5 bases and J gave up 3 bases; unmatched junction bases: 7.

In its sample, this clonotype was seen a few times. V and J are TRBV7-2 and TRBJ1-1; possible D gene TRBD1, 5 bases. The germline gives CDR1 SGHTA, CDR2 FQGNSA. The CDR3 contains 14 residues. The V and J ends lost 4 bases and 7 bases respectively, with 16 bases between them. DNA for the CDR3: TGTGCCAGCAGCTATAACCGGGACGGAAATGAAGCTTTCTTT. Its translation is CASSYNRDGNEAFF.

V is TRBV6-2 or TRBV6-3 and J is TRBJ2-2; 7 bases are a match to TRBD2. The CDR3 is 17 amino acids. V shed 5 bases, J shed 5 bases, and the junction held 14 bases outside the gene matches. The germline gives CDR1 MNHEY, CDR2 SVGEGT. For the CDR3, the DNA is TGTGCCAGCAGTACCAAGGGGCTAGCGGTAGGAACCGGGGAGCTGTTTTTT. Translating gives CASSTKGLAVGTGELFF.

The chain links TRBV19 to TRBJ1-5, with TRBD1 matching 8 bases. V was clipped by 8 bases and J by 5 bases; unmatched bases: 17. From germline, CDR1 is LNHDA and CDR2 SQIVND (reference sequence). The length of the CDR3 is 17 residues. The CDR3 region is CASWGTTGVGYHQPQHF. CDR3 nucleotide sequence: TGTGCCAGTTGGGGGACGACAGGGGTAGGGTACCATCAGCCCCAGCATTTT.

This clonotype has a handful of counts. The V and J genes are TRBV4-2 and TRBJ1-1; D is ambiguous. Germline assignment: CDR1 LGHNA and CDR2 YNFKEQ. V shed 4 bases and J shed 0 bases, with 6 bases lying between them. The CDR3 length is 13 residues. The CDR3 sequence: CASSLFMNTEAFF. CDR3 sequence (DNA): TGTGCCAGCAGCCTATTCATGAACACTGAAGCTTTCTTT.

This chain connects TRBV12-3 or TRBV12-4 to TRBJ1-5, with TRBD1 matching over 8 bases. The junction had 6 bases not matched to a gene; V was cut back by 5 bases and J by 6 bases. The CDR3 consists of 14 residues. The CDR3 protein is CASSLRGRFQPQHF. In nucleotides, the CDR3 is TGTGCCAGCAGTCTCAGGGGGCGGTTTCAGCCCCAGCATTTT.

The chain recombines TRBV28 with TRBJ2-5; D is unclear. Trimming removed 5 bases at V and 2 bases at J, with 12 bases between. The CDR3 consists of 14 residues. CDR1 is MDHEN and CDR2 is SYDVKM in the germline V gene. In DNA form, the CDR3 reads TGTGCCAGCAGTCCCGACATGAATCAAGAGACCCAGTACTTC. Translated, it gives CASSPDMNQETQYF.